The clone carrying this T cell receptor beta chain was recorded many times. Its target is not known. These data are taken from a study of Ad26.COV2.S vaccination and SARS-CoV-2 variants. Looking at the study overall: Sample donor was a member of the COV1001 Ad26.COV2.S trial arm. The study, taken as a whole, reports: After vaccination, reports described spike-specific CD8+ and CD4+ T cell responses as showing substantial breadth.

In germline, CDR1 is MDHEN, CDR2 SYDVKM. The CDR3 runs to 14 residues. V trimming: 8 bases; J trimming: 6 bases; junction bases outside the gene matches: 13. Libraries were prepared by immunoSEQ multiplex PCR; TCRdb keeps only in-frame clonotypes and omits some of them. The sample includes about 320,000 clones, around 90% seen only once; the top ten take 5.5%. The treatment denotes: roughly 19 received Ad26.COV2.S at low or high dose, single or two shots; several received placebo; per-sample allocation not given. Samples analyzed were those drawn on day 63 after the first vaccine or placebo injection. An 18-55-year-old adult in Boston served as donor.

V gene TRBV28 combines with J gene TRBJ2-7; 7 nucleotides align to TRBD1. The TCR comes from a person aged 18-60 years who received the Ad26.COV2.S COVID-19 vaccine or a placebo. Sequences were derived from peripheral blood, sampled in a trial of Ad26.COV2.S vaccine versus placebo. Here the CDR3 reads CASAPGTDSSEQYF. For the CDR3, the DNA is TGTGCCAGCGCGCCCGGGACAGATTCGTCCGAGCAGTACTTC. Full variable domain (missing parts from reference TRBV28 and TRBJ2-7): DVKVTQSSRYLVKRTGEKVFLECVQDMDHENMFWYRQDPGLGLRLIYFSYDVKMKEKGDIPEGYSVSREKKERFSLILESASTNQTSMYLCASAPGTDSSEQYFGPGTRLTVT.